This section outlines one T cell receptor beta chain sequence together with its context. Antigen specificity is unknown. From RNA, the CDR3 regions of TCR beta chains were amplified and sequenced. Second-round multiplex PCR came after first-round RT-PCR with HTBI primers. MiXCR, applied by TCRdb to the multiplex PCR reads, yields one record per CDR3 protein. This sample has nearly 400,000 distinct CDR3 sequences, with around 16% found just once. These data come from a study of Graves' ophthalmopathy and Graves' hyperthyroidism. Findings of the study overall: Blood was where most expanded thyroid clonotypes above 0.001 frequency also turned up.

CDR3 length: 14 residues. V gave up 3 bases and J gave up 7 bases, with 15 bases separating them. Germline assignment: CDR1 KGHSH and CDR2 LQKENI. Disease in donors with ophthalmopathy had moderate-to-severe activity, CAS ≥3, NOSPECS ≥4 and under 3 months' duration. The diagnosis was founded upon clinical symptoms, serum thyroxine, TRAb, thyroid ultrasound and orbital computed tomography. The material sequenced was peripheral blood. The V call is TRBV18, the J call TRBJ1-1; D might be TRBD1 (6 bases). This sequence originates from a woman under 30 with Graves' ophthalmopathy. The CDR3 sequence is CASSPEGGLSEAFF. CDR3 DNA: TGTGCCAGCTCACCGGAGGGGGGTTTGAGTGAAGCTTTCTTT. Drawing the rest from reference TRBV18 and TRBJ1-1, the complete variable domain is NAGVMQNPRHLVRRRGQEARLRCSPMKGHSHVYWYRQLPEEGLKFMVYLQKENIIDESGMPKERFSAEFPKEGPSILRIQQVVRGDSAAYFCASSPEGGLSEAFFGQGTRLTVV.